These T cell receptor beta chains were read from a single sample in a study of blood T cell repertoires in COVID-19. Profiled with immunoSEQ multiplex PCR; TCRdb holds only in-frame clones, not every one. Of roughly 150,000 clones listed, around 89% are singletons. The sample consisted of peripheral blood. Receptors were obtained from a man between 60 and 75 years old with acute or convalescent COVID-19. Both conserved end residues are part of each CDR3. A D gene is named only where the DNA matches it firmly. Expanded clones get a size class; other rows say once, few or many, or leave the size out.

V gene,D gene,J gene,clone size,CDR3 DNA,CDR3 protein
TRBV9,TRBD1,TRBJ1-1,-,TGTGCCAGCAGCGGGGACAGAGCTGAAGCTTTCTTT,CASSGDRAEAFF
TRBV15,TRBD2,TRBJ2-2,-,TGTGCCCCACGGGAGGTATCGAACACCGGGGAGCTGTTTTTT,CAPREVSNTGELFF
TRBV3-1/TRBV3-2,TRBD1,TRBJ2-7,-,TGTGCCAGCAGCCAATCACAGGGGGCGAACGAGCAGTACTTC,CASSQSQGANEQYF
TRBV15,TRBD1,TRBJ2-7,-,TGTGCCACCAGCAGAGAGGGGGACAGGGGAAGCTACGAGCAGTACTTC,CATSREGDRGSYEQYF
TRBV27,-,TRBJ1-1,-,TGTGCCAGCAGTGGGCGAACCCTGGGCACTGAAGCTTTCTTT,CASSGRTLGTEAFF
TRBV27,-,TRBJ1-4,-,TGTGCCAGCAGTCCGATGCAGGGTTTCGGTGTTGAAAAACTGTTTTTT,CASSPMQGFGVEKLFF
TRBV19,-,TRBJ2-6,-,TGTGCCAGTAGTATCCCGGGACAAGGGAACTCTGGGGCCAACGTCCTGACTTTC,CASSIPGQGNSGANVLTF
TRBV9,-,TRBJ1-3,-,TGTGCCAGCAGCGTAGCCGGGGGAAACACCATATATTTT,CASSVAGGNTIYF
TRBV29-1,TRBD1,TRBJ1-2,-,TGCAGCGTTGGGACAGGGACTAACTATGGCTACACCTTC,CSVGTGTNYGYTF
TRBV6-5,-,TRBJ1-1,-,TGTGCCAGCAGTTACCGGGGGACAGCTTTCTTT,CASSYRGTAFF
TRBV27,TRBD1,TRBJ2-2,-,TGTGCCAGCAGTGCAAGGACAGGGGGGCTGTTTTTT,CASSARTGGLFF
TRBV5-1,TRBD1,TRBJ2-3,-,TGCGCCAGCAGGGACAGGGGGCTCAAAACAGATACGCAGTATTTT,CASRDRGLKTDTQYF
TRBV19,TRBD2,TRBJ2-1,-,TGTGCCAGTACCCGATCAAGCAAACGGGGGGTCGATGAGCAGTTCTTC,CASTRSSKRGVDEQFF
TRBV27,-,TRBJ1-2,few,TGTGCCAGCAGTGGACATAATAACTATGGCTACACCTTC,CASSGHNNYGYTF
TRBV11-3,TRBD2,TRBJ2-3,-,TGTGCCAGCAGCCGAGAACTTAGCGGGGGACAAGATACGCAGTATTTT,CASSRELSGGQDTQYF
TRBV6-5,-,TRBJ1-6,once,TGTGCCAGCAGCGTACAACCCGGAGGGTCACCCCTCCACTTT,CASSVQPGGSPLHF
TRBV12-3/TRBV12-4,-,TRBJ1-5,-,TGTGCCAGCAGTTCTTGGGGCTCCGGGCCCCAGCATTTT,CASSSWGSGPQHF
TRBV5-6,TRBD1,TRBJ2-1,-,TGTGCCAGCAGCTTGGCGGGACAGGGATCCTACAATGAGCAGTTCTTC,CASSLAGQGSYNEQFF
TRBV29-1,-,TRBJ2-2,-,TGCAGCGTGCGGTGGACCGGGGAGCTGTTTTTT,CSVRWTGELFF
TRBV6-5,-,TRBJ1-1,-,TGTGCCGGGGGGGGCGCGGGGACTGAAGCTTTCTTT,CAGGGAGTEAFF
TRBV5-1,-,TRBJ2-7,-,TGCGCCAGCAGCTTTACAGGGAGCGGCTACGAGCAGTACTTC,CASSFTGSGYEQYF
TRBV10-1,TRBD1,TRBJ1-2,-,TGCGCCAGCAGTGTGGACAGGGCGGGTAAAAATGGCTACACCTTC,CASSVDRAGKNGYTF
TRBV12-5,TRBD1,TRBJ2-5,-,TGTGCTAGTGGTTCCCCCTCGACAGGGTACCAAGAGACCCAGTACTTC,CASGSPSTGYQETQYF
TRBV11-2,TRBD1,TRBJ1-4,-,TGTGCCAGCAGCTTAATGACAGGGATATTTGAAAAACTGTTTTTT,CASSLMTGIFEKLFF
TRBV25-1,TRBD1,TRBJ2-2,-,TGTGCCAGCAGTGGGACCCACCAGGGGGCGAACACCGGGGAGCTGTTTTTT,CASSGTHQGANTGELFF
TRBV5-5,-,TRBJ1-6,-,TGTGCCAGCAGCTGGGGGAAAACAGGGAGCTCCTATAATTCACCCCTCCACTTT,CASSWGKTGSSYNSPLHF